A single sample gave rise to the 28 T cell receptor beta chains below, sequenced in a study of T cells in Graves' hyperthyroidism and ophthalmopathy. TCR beta CDR3 regions were amplified from RNA transcripts. Using the HTBI primer set, a first-round RT-PCR was run on the TCR CDR3. TCRdb fed the multiplex PCR reads into MiXCR, producing one record per CDR3 protein. Of hundreds of thousands of distinct CDR3 sequences detected, 38% appear once; the ten largest clones hold 8.9%. The material sequenced was blood. Receptors were obtained from a man between 18 and 35 years old with Graves' hyperthyroidism.

At least ten counts were recorded for this clonotype. V is TRBV9 and J is TRBJ1-2; D is unclear. CDR1 and CDR2 from the germline V gene are SGDLS and YYNGEE. This CDR3 is 13 amino acids long. Trimming pared 3 bases from V and 4 bases from J, leaving 10 bases between. CDR3 region: CASSATGSYGYTF. CDR3 nucleotide sequence: TGTGCCAGCAGCGCCACCGGATCCTATGGCTACACCTTC.

The chain is built from TRBV3-1 and TRBJ2-7, with D possibly matching TRBD1 (5 bases). CDR3 length equals 15 residues. Trimming cost V 4 bases and J 2 bases, with 15 bases left between them. In germline, CDR1 is LGHDT, CDR2 YNNKEL (reference sequence). The CDR3 here is CASSPRMGLPYEQYF. The DNA of the CDR3 is TGTGCCAGCAGCCCTCGAATGGGGCTACCCTACGAGCAGTACTTC.

The gene calls are TRBV9 and TRBJ2-3; D might be TRBD2 (7 bases). CDR3 length equals 15 residues. Germline V gene lookup returns CDR1 SGDLS and CDR2 YYNGEE. Trimming removed 3 bases from V and 1 base from J, with 12 bases in between. CDR3 sequence (DNA): TGTGCCAGCAGCGAGGGGGGGTATCGCACAGATACGCAGTATTTT. Translation gives CASSEGGYRTDTQYF. The full variable domain, rest sourced from reference TRBV9 and TRBJ2-3, is DSGVTQTPKHLITATGQRVTLRCSPRSGDLSVYWYQQSLDQGLQFLIQYYNGEERAKGNILERFSAQQFPDLHSELNLSSLELGDSALYFCASSEGGYRTDTQYFGPGTRLTVL.

The chain links TRBV19 to TRBJ1-1, with a tentative D call TRBD1 (5 bases). CDR3 length equals 18 residues. Trimming pared 6 bases from V and 0 bases from J, leaving 23 bases between. CDR1 and CDR2 (germline): LNHDA, SQIVND (reference sequence). The CDR3 protein is CASRGTRGTTNMNTEAFF. The CDR3 nucleotides read TGTGCCAGTAGGGGAACCCGGGGGACGACAAATATGAACACTGAAGCTTTCTTT.

Notes on this clonotype: A much larger clone lies a single base off, so this may be a read error. CDR3 sequence (DNA): TGTGCCAGCAGTTCCAGGGCAGGGCGAGGACAGCCCCAGCATTTT. Translating gives CASSSRAGRGQPQHF. The rearrangement links TRBV12-3 or TRBV12-4 to TRBJ1-5, with D possibly being TRBD1 (5 bases). This CDR3 contains 15 residues. V lost 4 bases and J lost 7, with 17 bases in between.

The rearrangement joins TRBV5-1 to TRBJ2-5; no clear D. The CDR3 consists of 15 residues. Germline CDR1 reads SGHRS; CDR2 reads YFSETQ. Between the trimmed V and J ends, which lost 0 bases and 5 bases, there was a span of 14 bases. This chain's CDR3 is CASSLAAQPRETQYF. The CDR3 DNA reads TGCGCCAGCAGCTTGGCCGCACAGCCTAGGGAGACCCAGTACTTC.

This clonotype was recorded at least ten times. This sequence joins TRBV19 and TRBJ1-4; no clear D. In germline, CDR1 is LNHDA, CDR2 SQIVND (reference sequence). This CDR3 region has 13 residues. V dropped 6 bases and J dropped 8 bases, with 13 bases sitting between them. The CDR3 nucleotides are TGTGCCAGTAGGGGGATGGGTGCCGAAAAACTGTTTTTT. Protein product: CASRGMGAEKLFF.

In this sample, this clonotype turned up a few times. The chain carries TRBV2 and TRBJ2-7, with a tentative D call TRBD1 (5 bases). The V gene lost 0 bases and the J gene lost 3 bases, with 15 bases spanning the gap. This CDR3 is built from 16 residues. Germline assignment: CDR1 SNHLY and CDR2 FYNNEI. The CDR3 nucleotides read TGTGCCAGCAGTGAAGCCAATGCAGGGAACTACTACGAGCAGTACTTC. Translating gives CASSEANAGNYYEQYF.

This clonotype has only a few counts. The chain uses TRBV20-1 and TRBJ2-2; TRBD1 aligns across 8 bases. The CDR3 sequence is 14 residues long. Germline CDR1 reads DFQATT; CDR2 reads SNEGSKA (reference sequence). V lost 7 bases to trimming and J lost 7 bases; unmatched junction nucleotides: 11. The DNA for the CDR3 is TGCAGTGTCGCCGGGACAGGTGGCGACGGGGAGCTGTTTTTT. Its translation: CSVAGTGGDGELFF.

The CDR3 loop is CAIRTTGDLHF. DNA for the CDR3: TGTGCCATCAGGACGACAGGGGACCTCCACTTT. The chain combines TRBV10-3 with TRBJ1-6; 8 bases match TRBD1. Germline CDR1 is ENHRY and CDR2 is SYGVKD. This CDR3 region has 11 residues. V shed 6 bases, J shed 15 bases, and the junction held 4 bases outside the gene matches.

This clonotype has only a few counts. The genes are TRBV20-1 and TRBJ1-5; D is possibly TRBD1 (5 bases). This CDR3 is built from 15 residues. Germline loops: CDR1 DFQATT, CDR2 SNEGSKA (reference sequence). V was shortened by 3 bases and J by 7 bases, with 19 bases between the two germline ends. As DNA, the CDR3 is TGCAGTGCTAGGATTGTAGGGCAGGGAGGCCAGCCCCAGCATTTT. Amino acids: CSARIVGQGGQPQHF.

There are many counts of this clonotype. The chain has TRBV29-1 and TRBJ2-2; 14 bases align to TRBD2. The ends lost 4 bases at V and 3 bases at J; junction bases unmatched: 1. The CDR3 consists of 15 residues. From germline, CDR1 is SQVTM and CDR2 ANQGSEA. CDR3 nucleotides: TGCAGCGTTGTGACTAGCGGGAGGGACACCGGGGAGCTGTTTTTT. Amino acids: CSVVTSGRDTGELFF.

This chain joins TRBV29-1 and TRBJ1-1; no reliable D call. With 8 bases removed from V and 2 bases from J, the gap between germline ends came to 12 bases. This CDR3 region has 12 residues. Germline loops: CDR1 SQVTM, CDR2 ANQGSEA. This chain's CDR3 is CSLDGRNTEAFF. The CDR3 nucleotides are TGCAGCTTAGATGGGCGAAACACTGAAGCTTTCTTT.

The chain joins TRBV20-1 to TRBJ2-6; the D gene is possibly TRBD1 (5 bases). Germline lookup yields CDR1 DFQATT and CDR2 SNEGSKA (reference sequence). V lost 2 bases, J lost 4 bases, and 6 bases lay in between. The CDR3 sequence is 13 residues long. The DNA for the CDR3 is TGCAGTGCTAGACAGGGCGGGGCCAACGTCCTGACTTTC. Its protein is CSARQGGANVLTF.

The J gene is TRBJ1-6, the V gene TRBV5-6, with 10 bases that match TRBD1. Germline loops: CDR1 SGHDT, CDR2 YYEEEE. The V and J ends lost 0 bases and 9 bases, in that order; junction bases with no gene match: 6. There are 16 residues in the CDR3. CDR3 in amino acids: CASSLVTGTGASPLHF. The CDR3 DNA follows: TGTGCCAGCAGCTTGGTTACCGGGACAGGGGCTTCACCCCTCCACTTT.

The V and J genes are TRBV4-1 and TRBJ2-2; D assignment may be TRBD1 or TRBD2 (6 bases each). The CDR3 runs 16 residues. V was trimmed by 1 base and J by 4 bases, leaving 13 bases between them. Germline V gene sequence: CDR1 MGHRA, CDR2 YSYEKL. The CDR3 nucleotides read TGCGCCAGCAGCCAAGTCCCCGGGGGCTCCACCGGGGAGCTGTTTTTT. Translated, it gives CASSQVPGGSTGELFF.

The chain uses TRBV12-3 or TRBV12-4 and TRBJ2-7; the match to TRBD2 covers 8 bases. Losses at the gene ends were 5 bases for V and 2 bases for J; bases not matched to a gene: 5. The CDR3 consists of 14 residues. The CDR3 nucleotides are TGTGCCAGCAGTACGGGAGGGGGGCCCTACGAGCAGTACTTC. Residues: CASSTGGGPYEQYF.

V and J are TRBV5-8 and TRBJ2-7, with 9 bases aligning to TRBD2. After removal of 2 bases from V and 4 bases from J, the junction contained 7 bases not matched to a gene. The CDR3 has 15 amino acids. Germline CDR1 SGHTS, CDR2 YDEGEE. The CDR3 reads CASSLGSGRQYEQYF. In DNA form, the CDR3 reads TGTGCCAGCAGCTTAGGGAGCGGGAGGCAGTACGAGCAGTACTTC. Full variable domain (missing parts from reference TRBV5-8 and TRBJ2-7): EAGVTQSPTHLIKTRGQQATLRCSPISGHTSVYWYQQALGLGLQFLLWYDEGEERNRGNFPPRFSGRQFPNYSSELNVNALELEDSALYLCASSLGSGRQYEQYFGPGTRLTVT.

The chain is built from TRBV28 and TRBJ1-5, with D possibly being TRBD1 (5 bases). Trimming removed 8 bases at V and 6 bases at J, with 11 bases between. Germline CDR1 MDHEN, CDR2 SYDVKM. CDR3 length: 12 residues. CDR3 nucleotides: TGTGCCAGCGGCGGGGGGGTTCAGCCCCAGCATTTT. This translates into CASGGGVQPQHF. The full variable domain, in which reference TRBV28 and TRBJ1-5 provide the parts outside the CDR3, is DVKVTQSSRYLVKRTGEKVFLECVQDMDHENMFWYRQDPGLGLRLIYFSYDVKMKEKGDIPEGYSVSREKKERFSLILESASTNQTSMYLCASGGGVQPQHFGDGTRLSIL.

This rearrangement joins TRBV19 to TRBJ1-1, with 9 bases matching TRBD1. The CDR3 covers 13 residues. Germline CDR1 is LNHDA and CDR2 is SQIVND (reference sequence). Trimming took 8 bases from V and 5 from J; bases not matched to a gene: 6. This CDR3 reads CASARDRDTEAFF. DNA for the CDR3: TGTGCCAGTGCCCGGGACAGGGATACTGAAGCTTTCTTT.

Comments on this clonotype: A read error may be the cause here, since a much bigger clone is one base away. The rearrangement uses TRBV20-1 and TRBJ1-5, with D possibly TRBD1 on 5 matching bases. This CDR3 is built from 12 residues. Germline V CDR1 and CDR2: DFQATT, SNEGSKA (reference sequence). The V end lost 2 bases, the J end lost 6 bases, and 8 bases lay between the germline ends. The CDR3 DNA sequence: TGCAGTGCTAGAATGGGGACTCAGCCCCAGCATTTT. Protein sequence: CSARMGTQPQHF.

The rearrangement uses TRBV28 and TRBJ2-7, with 9 bases that match TRBD2. This CDR3 comprises 14 residues. V lost 5 bases to trimming and J lost 2 bases; unmatched junction nucleotides: 4. From germline, CDR1 is MDHEN and CDR2 SYDVKM. The CDR3 DNA sequence: TGTGCCAGCAGTCGGTCTAGCGGGACCTACGAGCAGTACTTC. Amino acid sequence: CASSRSSGTYEQYF.

For this clonotype: No conserved phenylalanine or tryptophan is present at the end of the CDR3, so a read error is the likely explanation. CDR3 protein: CASSPREGGNTGELFS. The CDR3 DNA sequence: TGTGCTAGCAGTCCTCGAGAGGGGGGGAACACCGGGGAGCTGTTTTCT. The chain joins TRBV7-7 to TRBJ2-2; the D gene could be TRBD1 or TRBD2 (6 bases each). Germline CDR1 and CDR2: SSHAT and FNYEAQ (reference sequence). CDR3 size: 16 residues.

The chain joins TRBV29-1 to TRBJ1-1; 11 bases agree with TRBD1. Trimming removed 4 bases from V and 7 bases from J; junction bases left unmatched: 8. CDR1 and CDR2 from the germline V gene are SQVTM and ANQGSEA. This CDR3 is built from 14 residues. The CDR3 reads CSVAEGQGVGEAFF. The CDR3 DNA is TGCAGCGTTGCGGAGGGACAGGGGGTTGGTGAAGCTTTCTTT.

The V call is TRBV6-6, the J call TRBJ2-7, with D perhaps matching TRBD1 (6 bases). V was clipped by 5 bases and J by 6 bases, with 20 bases between them. The CDR3 runs to 15 residues. Germline CDR1 and CDR2: MNHNY and SVGAGI (reference sequence). CDR3 sequence: CASSEYGTLNAEQYF. Here the CDR3 DNA reads TGTGCCAGCAGTGAGTACGGGACATTAAATGCCGAGCAGTACTTC.

This chain joins TRBV10-3 and TRBJ1-3, with 7 bases identical to TRBD1. Germline V gene lookup returns CDR1 ENHRY and CDR2 SYGVKD. V was clipped by 6 bases and J by 5 bases; unmatched bases: 13. The CDR3 has 16 residues. The CDR3 region has the DNA TGTGCCATCAGCCTCCAGGGGGGGCGGGGACGAAACACCATATATTTT. This codes for CAISLQGGRGRNTIYF.

The chain recombines TRBV29-1 with TRBJ1-2; TRBD1 might be the D (6 bases). The CDR3 sequence is 10 residues long. Per the germline V gene, CDR1 is SQVTM and CDR2 is ANQGSEA. Trimming removed 5 bases at V and 8 bases at J, with 9 bases between. For the CDR3, the DNA is TGCAGCGTTTCCGGGACAGGCTACACCTTC. Translated, it gives CSVSGTGYTF.

This clonotype has just a few counts. This chain joins TRBV12-3 or TRBV12-4 and TRBJ2-2; D possibly corresponds to TRBD2 (5 bases). The CDR3 has 15 amino acids. V lost 3 bases and J lost 4, with 12 bases in between. CDR3 nucleotides: TGTGCCAGCAGTTTTCGGGGTTTAGGCACCGGGGAGCTGTTTTTT. This sequence encodes CASSFRGLGTGELFF.